This T cell receptor beta chain was obtained from a study of CD8 T cells in ankylosing spondylitis. Trimming took 2 bases from V and 8 from J; bases not matched to a gene: 3. The length of the CDR3 is 16 residues. The germline CDR1 and CDR2 sequences are MNHEY and SVGAGI. TCRdb reprocessed the 5' RACE reads with MiXCR, giving one entry per CDR3 protein. The sample yields roughly 230,000 distinct CDR3 sequences, 15% to 20% seen once. Sequencing was performed on blood, either unsorted or a sorted T cell fraction (not recorded which). This chain links TRBV6-5 with TRBJ2-1; TRBD2 agrees at 16 bases. This TCR was recovered from a male donor with ankylosing spondylitis or in good health (not recorded which). CDR3 residues: CASSYLGLAGGYEQFF. The CDR3 coding sequence is TGTGCCAGCAGTTACCTGGGACTAGCGGGAGGGTATGAGCAGTTCTTC.